This TCR beta chain appears in the sequencing data of a study of vaccination and CD4 T cells after COVID-19. Comments on this clonotype: Its cognate antigen is unknown.

Scientists ran DNA taken from cultured CD4+ T cells through the Oncomine TCR Beta short-read assay for sequencing. Genomic DNA was isolated from CD4+ T cells that had been cultured. TCRdb used MiXCR to reprocess the PCR reads, holding one entry per CDR3 protein. The data show roughly 12,000 distinct CDR3 sequences, with roughly 35% seen just once and about 15% held by the top ten. Regarding treatment: 10-day PBMC culture with coronavirus spike peptide pools or control peptides (ViraFEST assay). CD4+ T lymphocytes from the unexposed donor were collected before the COVID-19 pandemic (2011-2018). Sequenced: CD4+ T cells from blood, cultured in vitro. The clonotype comes from a human donor in good health.

In DNA, the CDR3 is TGTGCCAGCAGCCAATGGAGTGTCCCCAATCAGCCCCAGCATTTT. It is translated as CASSQWSVPNQPQHF. The J gene is TRBJ1-5, the V gene TRBV7-2; D not resolved. In germline, CDR1 is SGHTA, CDR2 FQGNSA. The V and J ends lost 5 bases and 3 bases respectively, with 14 bases between them. There are 15 residues in the CDR3. Full variable domain (remainder filled in from reference TRBV7-2 and TRBJ1-5): GAGVSQSPSNKVTEKGKDVELRCDPISGHTALYWYRQSLGQGLEFLIYFQGNSAPDKSGLPSDRFSAERTGGSVSTLTIQRTQQEDSAVYLCASSQWSVPNQPQHFGDGTRLSIL.